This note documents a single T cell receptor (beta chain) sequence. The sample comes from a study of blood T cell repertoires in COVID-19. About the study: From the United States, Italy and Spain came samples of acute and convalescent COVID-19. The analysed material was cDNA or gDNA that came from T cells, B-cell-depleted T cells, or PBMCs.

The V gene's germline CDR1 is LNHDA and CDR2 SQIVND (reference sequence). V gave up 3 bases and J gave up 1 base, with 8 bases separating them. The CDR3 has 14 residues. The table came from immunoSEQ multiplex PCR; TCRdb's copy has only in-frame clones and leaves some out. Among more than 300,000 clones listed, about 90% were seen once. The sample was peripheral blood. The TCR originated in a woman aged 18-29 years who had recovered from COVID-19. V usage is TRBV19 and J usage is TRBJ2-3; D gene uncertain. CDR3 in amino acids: CASSITQGTDTQYF. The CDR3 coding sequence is TGTGCCAGTAGTATCACCCAGGGCACAGATACGCAGTATTTT.